A single sample is the source of the 2 T cell receptor beta chains below, sequenced in a study of CD8 T cells in ankylosing spondylitis. TCRdb fed the 5' RACE reads into MiXCR, producing one record per CDR3 protein. Of about 42,000 distinct CDR3 sequences in the sample, 4% were seen once. Sequencing was carried out using blood, either unsorted or a sorted T cell fraction (not recorded which). The receptors come from a female donor with ankylosing spondylitis or in good health (not recorded which).

This clonotype was detected many times. CDR3 protein: CASSAKGANSPLHF. As DNA, the CDR3 is TGTGCCAGCAGCGCGAAGGGGGCTAATTCACCCCTCCACTTT. The rearrangement joins TRBV9 to TRBJ1-6; the match to TRBD1 covers 7 bases. The CDR3 extends over 14 amino acids. CDR1 and CDR2 (germline): SGDLS, YYNGEE. Trimming took 3 bases from V and 6 from J; bases not matched to a gene: 3.

This clonotype was detected many times. The chain carries TRBV9 and TRBJ2-2; D gene unclear. Trimming shortened V by 4 bases and J by 1 base, and 11 bases separated the two germline ends. This CDR3 spans 15 amino acids. Germline CDR1 and CDR2: SGDLS and YYNGEE. In DNA form, the CDR3 reads TGTGCCAGCAGCCGCGCGCACCTGAACACCGGGGAGCTGTTTTTT. Translation: CASSRAHLNTGELFF.